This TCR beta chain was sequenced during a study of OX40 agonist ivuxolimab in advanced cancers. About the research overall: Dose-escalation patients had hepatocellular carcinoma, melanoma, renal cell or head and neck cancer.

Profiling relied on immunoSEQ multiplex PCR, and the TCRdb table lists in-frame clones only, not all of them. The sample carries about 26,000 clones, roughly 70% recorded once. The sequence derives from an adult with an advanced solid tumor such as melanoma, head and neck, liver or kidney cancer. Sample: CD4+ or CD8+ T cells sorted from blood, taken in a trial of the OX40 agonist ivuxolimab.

CDR3 DNA sequence: TGTGCCAGCAGCTTAGAGACCCTTCCTGGGGCCAACGTCCTGACTTTC. It codes for CASSLETLPGANVLTF. V is TRBV11-1 and J is TRBJ2-6; no firm D call. CDR1 and CDR2 (germline): SGHAT, FQDESV (reference sequence). The CDR3 contains 16 residues. V was trimmed by 1 base and J by 2 bases, leaving 9 bases between them.